This T cell receptor beta chain came from a study of T cells in Graves' hyperthyroidism and ophthalmopathy. About the study: Prior to any treatment, at the point of initial diagnosis, peripheral blood was collected.

The CDR3 is made up of 14 amino acids. Trimming stripped 2 bases from V and 1 base from J, with 9 bases between. In germline, CDR1 is MNHEY, CDR2 SMNVEV (reference sequence). Study conclusions and caveats: The blood repertoire included most of the expanded thyroid clonotypes above 0.001.

Clinical symptoms, serum thyroxine, TRAb, thyroid ultrasound and orbital computed tomography informed diagnoses. The PBMCs were sourced from fresh peripheral blood (about 9.7 ml). Of note for this clonotype: The antigen is unknown.

TCR beta CDR3 regions were amplified from RNA. The HTBI primer set was used in a first-round RT-PCR of the TCR CDR3. TCRdb fed the multiplex PCR reads into MiXCR, producing one record per CDR3 protein. Of hundreds of thousands of distinct CDR3 sequences listed, roughly 20% were seen once; the top ten hold approximately 30%. This chain joins TRBV27 and TRBJ2-7; perhaps TRBD1 as D (5 bases). The source material was blood. This clonotype was sampled from a man aged 30 to 39 with Graves' ophthalmopathy. As DNA, the CDR3 is TGTGCCAGCAGTTTAAAGGGGTTTTCCTACGAGCAGTACTTC. Its translation is CASSLKGFSYEQYF.